This is a list of T cell receptor beta chains from one sample in a study of molecular identifiers for immune sequencing clone quantification. TCRdb processed the PCR reads anew with MiXCR; each CDR3 protein has one entry. The data hold roughly 630,000 distinct CDR3 sequences, with 25% observed a single time. Sequenced sample: naive CD8+ T cells from blood, with Jurkat cell RNA spiked in. Every receptor here comes from a human donor in good health. Some libraries in this study had Jurkat cell RNA spiked in. Each CDR3 is given with its conserved first and last residue. The D gene is left open where the match is weak. Clone size is not always given. Where it is, it says once, few, many or a class for expanded clones.

abundance | j_gene | d_gene | v_gene | CDR3aa | CDR3nt
few | TRBJ2-5 | - | TRBV25-1 | CASSGFAWGETQYF | TGTGCCAGCAGTGGGTTCGCTTGGGGAGAGACCCAGTACTTC
few | TRBJ2-7 | - | TRBV12-3/TRBV12-4 | CASSGGGAGSYF | TGTGCCAGCAGTGGGGGGGGGGCGGGCTCGTACTTC
few | TRBJ1-5 | - | TRBV27 | CASRLTGYQPQHF | TGTGCCAGCAGACTCACAGGGTATCAGCCCCAGCATTTT
- | TRBJ2-3 | TRBD2 | TRBV27 | CASSLIVPAGLTDTQYF | TGTGCCAGCAGTCTTATCGTCCCAGCGGGATTGACAGATACGCAGTATTTT
- | TRBJ2-1 | TRBD1 | TRBV6-2/TRBV6-3 | CASSYVRTGEHNEQFF | TGTGCCAGCAGTTACGTCCGGACAGGGGAACACAATGAGCAGTTCTTC
few | TRBJ2-7 | TRBD2 | TRBV7-2 | CASSLDLAGRGSYERYF | TGTGCCAGCAGCTTAGACCTTGCCGGGAGGGGTTCTTACGAGCGCTACTTC
few | TRBJ1-5 | TRBD1 | TRBV25-1 | CASSGRQGGMQVNQPQHF | TGTGCCAGCAGTGGTCGACAGGGGGGCATGCAGGTCAATCAGCCCCAGCATTTT
- | TRBJ2-3 | - | TRBV4-3 | CASSRIWVSGSTDTQYF | TGCGCCAGCAGCCGAATCTGGGTTAGCGGCTCCACAGATACGCAGTATTTT
few | TRBJ2-3 | TRBD2 | TRBV7-2 | CASSLLAGGTSTDTQYF | TGTGCCAGCAGCTTACTAGCGGGAGGGACTAGCACAGATACGCAGTATTTT
few | TRBJ2-7 | TRBD2 | TRBV29-1 | CSVVAGGSYEQYF | TGCAGCGTTGTAGCGGGAGGTTCCTACGAGCAGTACTTC
few | TRBJ2-5 | TRBD2 | TRBV20-1 | CSARSIAGEETQYF | TGCAGTGCTAGGTCGATAGCGGGGGAAGAGACCCAGTACTTC
few | TRBJ2-2 | - | TRBV5-6 | CASSVLSNTGELFF | TGTGCCAGCAGCGTACTAAGTAACACCGGGGAGCTGTTTTTT
- | TRBJ2-3 | - | TRBV4-1 | CASSREEWSTDTQYF | TGCGCCAGCAGCCGGGAGGAATGGAGCACAGATACGCAGTATTTT
many | TRBJ2-7 | - | TRBV11-2 | CASSLGWTQPEPEQYF | TGTGCCAGCAGCTTAGGTTGGACGCAGCCCGAACCGGAGCAGTACTTC
few | TRBJ1-5 | - | TRBV4-3 | CASSQDLPLTLDQPQHF | TGCGCCAGCAGCCAAGACCTCCCCCTCACTCTGGATCAGCCCCAGCATTTT
many | TRBJ2-7 | - | TRBV29-1 | CSVEAYYEQYF | TGCAGCGTTGAAGCCTACTACGAGCAGTACTTC